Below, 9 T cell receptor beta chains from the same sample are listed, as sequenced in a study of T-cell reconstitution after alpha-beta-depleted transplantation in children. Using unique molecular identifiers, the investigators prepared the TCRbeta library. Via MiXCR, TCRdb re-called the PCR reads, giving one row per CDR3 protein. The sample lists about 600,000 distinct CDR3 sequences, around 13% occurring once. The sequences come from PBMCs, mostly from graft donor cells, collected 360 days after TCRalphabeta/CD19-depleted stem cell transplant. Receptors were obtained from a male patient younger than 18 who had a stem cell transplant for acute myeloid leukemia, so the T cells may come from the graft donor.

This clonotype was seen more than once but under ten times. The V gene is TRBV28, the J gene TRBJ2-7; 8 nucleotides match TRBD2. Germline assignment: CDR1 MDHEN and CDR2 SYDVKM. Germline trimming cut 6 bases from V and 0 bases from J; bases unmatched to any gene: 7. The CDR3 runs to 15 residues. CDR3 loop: CASRSGSDSSYEQYF. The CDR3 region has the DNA TGTGCCAGCAGAAGCGGGAGTGATAGCTCCTACGAGCAGTACTTC.

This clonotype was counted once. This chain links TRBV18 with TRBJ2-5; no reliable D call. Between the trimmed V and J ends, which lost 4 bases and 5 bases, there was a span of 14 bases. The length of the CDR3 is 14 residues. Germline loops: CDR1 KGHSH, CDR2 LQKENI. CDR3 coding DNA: TGTGCCAGCTCACTAAACATCGGACGGGAGACCCAGTACTTC. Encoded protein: CASSLNIGRETQYF.

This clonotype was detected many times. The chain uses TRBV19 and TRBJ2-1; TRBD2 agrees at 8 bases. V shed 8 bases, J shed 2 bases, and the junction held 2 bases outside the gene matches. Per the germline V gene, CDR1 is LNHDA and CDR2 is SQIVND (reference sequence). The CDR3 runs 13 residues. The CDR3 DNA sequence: TGTGCCAGTTCTAGCGGGCCCTACAATGAGCAGTTCTTC. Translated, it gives CASSSGPYNEQFF.

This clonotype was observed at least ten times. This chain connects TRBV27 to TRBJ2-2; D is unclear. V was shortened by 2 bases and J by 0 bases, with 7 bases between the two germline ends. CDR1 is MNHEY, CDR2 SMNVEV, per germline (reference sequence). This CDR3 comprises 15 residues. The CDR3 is CASSLGPTNTGELFF. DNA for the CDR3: TGTGCCAGCAGTTTAGGGCCGACGAACACCGGGGAGCTGTTTTTT.

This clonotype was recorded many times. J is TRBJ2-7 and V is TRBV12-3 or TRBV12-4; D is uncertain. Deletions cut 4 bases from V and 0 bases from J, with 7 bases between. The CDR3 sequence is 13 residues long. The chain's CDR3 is CASSWANSYEQYF. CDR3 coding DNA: TGTGCCAGCAGTTGGGCTAACTCCTACGAGCAGTACTTC.

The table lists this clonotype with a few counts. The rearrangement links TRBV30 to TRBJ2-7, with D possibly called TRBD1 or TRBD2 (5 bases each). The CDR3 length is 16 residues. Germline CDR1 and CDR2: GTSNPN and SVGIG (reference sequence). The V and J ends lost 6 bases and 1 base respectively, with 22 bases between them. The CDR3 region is CACKGWTGKRSYEQYF. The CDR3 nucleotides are TGTGCCTGCAAGGGGTGGACGGGCAAGCGGTCCTACGAGCAGTACTTC.

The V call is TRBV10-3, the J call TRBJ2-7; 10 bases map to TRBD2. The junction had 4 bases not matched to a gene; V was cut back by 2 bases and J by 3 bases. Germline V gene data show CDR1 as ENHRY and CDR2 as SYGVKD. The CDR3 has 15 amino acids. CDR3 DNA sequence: TGTGCCATCAGTGAGGGACTAGCGGAATTCTACGAGCAGTACTTC. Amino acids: CAISEGLAEFYEQYF.

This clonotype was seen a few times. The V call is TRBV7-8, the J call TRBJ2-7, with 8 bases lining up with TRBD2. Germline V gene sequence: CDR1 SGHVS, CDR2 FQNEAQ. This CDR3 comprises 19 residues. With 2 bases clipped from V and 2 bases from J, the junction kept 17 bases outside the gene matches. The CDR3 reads CASSLRFWQSLSGTYEQYF. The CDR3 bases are TGTGCCAGCAGCTTACGCTTTTGGCAGTCCCTTAGCGGGACCTACGAGCAGTACTTC.

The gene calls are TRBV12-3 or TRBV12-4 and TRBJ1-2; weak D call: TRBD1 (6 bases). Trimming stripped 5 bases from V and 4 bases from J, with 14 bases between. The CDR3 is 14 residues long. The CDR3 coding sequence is TGTGCCAGCAGTCCATACGCAGGGGCCTATGGCTACACCTTC. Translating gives CASSPYAGAYGYTF.